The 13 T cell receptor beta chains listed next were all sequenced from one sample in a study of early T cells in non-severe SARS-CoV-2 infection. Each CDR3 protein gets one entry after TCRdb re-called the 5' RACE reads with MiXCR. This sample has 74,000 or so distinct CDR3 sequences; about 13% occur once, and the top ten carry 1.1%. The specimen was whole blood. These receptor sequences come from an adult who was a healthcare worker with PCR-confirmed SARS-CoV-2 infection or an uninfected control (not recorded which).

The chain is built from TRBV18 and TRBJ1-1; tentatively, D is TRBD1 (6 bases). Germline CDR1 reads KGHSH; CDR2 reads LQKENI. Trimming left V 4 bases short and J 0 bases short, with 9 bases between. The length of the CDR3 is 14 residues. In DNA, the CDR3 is TGTGCCAGCTCACAAGACAGGATGAACACTGAAGCTTTCTTT. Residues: CASSQDRMNTEAFF.

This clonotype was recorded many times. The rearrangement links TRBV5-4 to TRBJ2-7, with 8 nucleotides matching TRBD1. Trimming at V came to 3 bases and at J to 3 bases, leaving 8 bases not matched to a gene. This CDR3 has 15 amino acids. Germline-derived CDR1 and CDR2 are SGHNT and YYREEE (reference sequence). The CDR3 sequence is CASSSTGTGIYEQYF. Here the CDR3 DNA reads TGTGCCAGCAGCTCTACCGGGACAGGTATCTACGAGCAGTACTTC.

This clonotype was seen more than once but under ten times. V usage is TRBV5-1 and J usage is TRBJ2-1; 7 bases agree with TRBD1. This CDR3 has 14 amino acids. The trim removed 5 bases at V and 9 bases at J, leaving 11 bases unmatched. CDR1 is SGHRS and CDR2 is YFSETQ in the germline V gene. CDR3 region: CASSSDRVYSEQFF. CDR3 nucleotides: TGCGCCAGCAGTTCTGACAGGGTATATTCTGAGCAGTTCTTC.

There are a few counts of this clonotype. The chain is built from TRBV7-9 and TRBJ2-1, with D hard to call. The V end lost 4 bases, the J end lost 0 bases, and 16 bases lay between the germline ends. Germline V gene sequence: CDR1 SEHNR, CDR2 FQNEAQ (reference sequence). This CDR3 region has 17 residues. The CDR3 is CASSSEDAAGSYNEQFF. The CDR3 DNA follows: TGTGCCAGCAGCTCGGAAGACGCGGCTGGCTCCTACAATGAGCAGTTCTTC.

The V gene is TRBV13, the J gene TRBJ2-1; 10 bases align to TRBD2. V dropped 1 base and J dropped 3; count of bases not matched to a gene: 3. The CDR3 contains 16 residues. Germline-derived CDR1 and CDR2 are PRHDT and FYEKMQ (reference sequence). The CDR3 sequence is CASSLEVAGGYNEQFF. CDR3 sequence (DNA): TGTGCCAGCAGCTTAGAGGTAGCGGGGGGCTACAATGAGCAGTTCTTC.

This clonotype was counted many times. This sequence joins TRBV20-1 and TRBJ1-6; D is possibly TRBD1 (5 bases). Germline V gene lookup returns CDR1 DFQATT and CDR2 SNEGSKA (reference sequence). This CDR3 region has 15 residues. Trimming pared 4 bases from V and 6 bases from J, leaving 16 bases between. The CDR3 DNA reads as TGCAGTGCTATTCTCGCGGGGGAGGGTAATTCACCCCTCCACTTT. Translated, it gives CSAILAGEGNSPLHF.

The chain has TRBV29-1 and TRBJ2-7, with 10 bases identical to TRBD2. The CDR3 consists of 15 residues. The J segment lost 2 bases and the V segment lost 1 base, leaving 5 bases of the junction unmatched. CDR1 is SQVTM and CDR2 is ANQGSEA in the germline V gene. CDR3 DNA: TGCAGCGTTGAAGCCGGGACTAGCGCAACCTACGAGCAGTACTTC. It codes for CSVEAGTSATYEQYF.

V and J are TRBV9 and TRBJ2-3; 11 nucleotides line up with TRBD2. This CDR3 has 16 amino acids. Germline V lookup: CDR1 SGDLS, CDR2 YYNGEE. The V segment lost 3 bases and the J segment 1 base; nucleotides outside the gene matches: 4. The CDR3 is CASSATSGGRTDTQYF. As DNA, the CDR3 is TGTGCCAGCAGCGCAACTAGCGGGGGTCGCACAGATACGCAGTATTTT.

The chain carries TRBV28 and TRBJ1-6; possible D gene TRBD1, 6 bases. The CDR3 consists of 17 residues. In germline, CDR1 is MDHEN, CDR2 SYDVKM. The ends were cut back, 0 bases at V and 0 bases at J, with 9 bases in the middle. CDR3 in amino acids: CASSLWGGGSYNSPLHF. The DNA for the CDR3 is TGTGCCAGCAGTTTATGGGGGGGCGGCTCCTATAATTCACCCCTCCACTTT.

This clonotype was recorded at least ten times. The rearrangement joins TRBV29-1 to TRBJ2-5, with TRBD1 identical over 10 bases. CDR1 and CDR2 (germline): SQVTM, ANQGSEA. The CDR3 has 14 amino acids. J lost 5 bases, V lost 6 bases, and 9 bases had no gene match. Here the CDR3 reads CSVRQGAVHETQYF. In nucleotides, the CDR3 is TGCAGCGTGCGACAGGGGGCTGTACACGAGACCCAGTACTTC.

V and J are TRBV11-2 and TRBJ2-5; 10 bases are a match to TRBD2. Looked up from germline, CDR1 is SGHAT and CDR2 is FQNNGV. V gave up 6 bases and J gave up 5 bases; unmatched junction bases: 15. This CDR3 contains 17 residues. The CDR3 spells CASSYFTSGELPETQYF. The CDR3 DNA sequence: TGTGCCAGCAGTTATTTTACTAGCGGGGAATTACCGGAGACCCAGTACTTC.

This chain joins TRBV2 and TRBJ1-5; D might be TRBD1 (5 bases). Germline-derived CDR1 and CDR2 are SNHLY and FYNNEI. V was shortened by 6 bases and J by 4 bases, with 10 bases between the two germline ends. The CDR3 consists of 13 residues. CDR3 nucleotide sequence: TGTGCCAGCAGGGGACCTGATAATCAGCCCCAGCATTTT. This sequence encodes CASRGPDNQPQHF. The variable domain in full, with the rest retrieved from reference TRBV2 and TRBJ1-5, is EPEVTQTPSHQVTQMGQEVILRCVPISNHLYFYWYRQILGQKVEFLVSFYNNEISEKSEIFDDQFSVERPDGSNFTLKIRSTKLEDSAMYFCASRGPDNQPQHFGDGTRLSIL.

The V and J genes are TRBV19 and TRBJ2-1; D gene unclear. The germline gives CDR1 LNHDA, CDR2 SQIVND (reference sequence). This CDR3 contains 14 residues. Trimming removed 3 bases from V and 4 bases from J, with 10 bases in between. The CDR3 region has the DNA TGTGCCAGTAGTATGTATGACTTATACAATGAGCAGTTCTTC. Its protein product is CASSMYDLYNEQFF.